Listed below are T cell receptor beta chains from one sample, sequenced in a study of glioma-infiltrating T cells after dendritic cell vaccination. Here immunoSEQ multiplex PCR was the method, and the copy in TCRdb shows in-frame clones only, minus some. The sample includes 90,000 to 110,000 clones, roughly 89% of them seen just once. The source material was blood, sampled after dendritic cell vaccination. All receptors come from a human donor with glioblastoma. Both conserved end residues are part of each CDR3. The order of the fields is CDR3 DNA, CDR3 protein, D gene, clone size, J gene, V gene. A D gene is named only where the DNA matches it firmly. Clone size appears in some rows only: once, few, many, or a class for an expanded clone.

cdr3_nt: TGTGCCAGCAGCTTAGGGCAGGGACTAGCGGGTGTGACCGGGGAGCTGTTTTTT; cdr3_aa: CASSLGQGLAGVTGELFF; d_call: TRBD2; clone_size: -; j_call: TRBJ2-2; v_call: TRBV11-3
cdr3_nt: TGTGCCAGCATGTGGGGTCAGGGGGAAAAACTGTTTTTT; cdr3_aa: CASMWGQGEKLFF; d_call: -; clone_size: -; j_call: TRBJ1-4; v_call: TRBV6-1
cdr3_nt: TGTGCCAGCAGTGAAGGGGGAAGCGGTGGGGCCAACGTCCTGACTTTC; cdr3_aa: CASSEGGSGGANVLTF; d_call: -; clone_size: -; j_call: TRBJ2-6; v_call: TRBV2
cdr3_nt: TGCGCCAGCAGCCCGGACGGCAGCGGGGTGGACACCGGGGAGCTGTTTTTT; cdr3_aa: CASSPDGSGVDTGELFF; d_call: TRBD2; clone_size: -; j_call: TRBJ2-2; v_call: TRBV5-1
cdr3_nt: TGTGCCAGCAGCAAGTACAGGGCTGACCCCTACAATGAGCAGTTCTTC; cdr3_aa: CASSKYRADPYNEQFF; d_call: -; clone_size: -; j_call: TRBJ2-1; v_call: TRBV5-5
cdr3_nt: TGTGCCAGCAGCTTAGAACAGTTCGAGCAGTACTTC; cdr3_aa: CASSLEQFEQYF; d_call: -; clone_size: few; j_call: TRBJ2-7; v_call: TRBV7-2
cdr3_nt: TGCGCCAGCAGTGGACAGGGGCCATACGAGCAGTACTTC; cdr3_aa: CASSGQGPYEQYF; d_call: TRBD1; clone_size: -; j_call: TRBJ2-7; v_call: TRBV5-1
cdr3_nt: TGTGCCAGCAGCCTAGGTAGACTGGATACGCAGTATTTT; cdr3_aa: CASSLGRLDTQYF; d_call: -; clone_size: -; j_call: TRBJ2-3; v_call: TRBV7-3
cdr3_nt: TGTGCCAGCAGCTTATACGGGGGGCTCTACACCGGGGAGCTGTTTTTT; cdr3_aa: CASSLYGGLYTGELFF; d_call: -; clone_size: -; j_call: TRBJ2-2; v_call: TRBV7-9
cdr3_nt: TGTGCCAGCAGCAAAGCGGGAGGGGCCGCATCCCAGCATTTT; cdr3_aa: CASSKAGGAASQHF; d_call: -; clone_size: -; j_call: TRBJ1-5; v_call: TRBV21-1
cdr3_nt: TGCGCCAGCAGCCAAGTAGCGGGAGGGTCAATGAAGCAGTTCTTC; cdr3_aa: CASSQVAGGSMKQFF; d_call: TRBD2; clone_size: once; j_call: TRBJ2-1; v_call: TRBV4-1
cdr3_nt: TGCGCCAGCAGCTTGCCCGGGGGGGGCACCGGGGAGCTGTTTTTT; cdr3_aa: CASSLPGGGTGELFF; d_call: TRBD2; clone_size: -; j_call: TRBJ2-2; v_call: TRBV5-1
cdr3_nt: TGCGCCAGCAGCTTGCGCGGGGGGGGATCCGAGCAGTACTTC; cdr3_aa: CASSLRGGGSEQYF; d_call: TRBD2; clone_size: -; j_call: TRBJ2-7; v_call: TRBV5-1
cdr3_nt: TGTGCCATCAGGGTTTGGGACAGGGGGCAGGGTGAAGCTTTCTTT; cdr3_aa: CAIRVWDRGQGEAFF; d_call: TRBD1; clone_size: -; j_call: TRBJ1-1; v_call: TRBV10-3
cdr3_nt: TGTGCCTGGAGTGTCCCTACTAGCGGGGGGGTTACCGGGGAGCTGTTTTTT; cdr3_aa: CAWSVPTSGGVTGELFF; d_call: TRBD2; clone_size: -; j_call: TRBJ2-2; v_call: TRBV30
cdr3_nt: TGTGCCAGCAGTGCAAACAGGGCGGGAGAGGAAAAACTGTTTTTT; cdr3_aa: CASSANRAGEEKLFF; d_call: -; clone_size: -; j_call: TRBJ1-4; v_call: TRBV25-1
cdr3_nt: TGTGCCAGTTCCCGGGACAGGGATGTTGGTGGCTACACCTTC; cdr3_aa: CASSRDRDVGGYTF; d_call: TRBD1; clone_size: -; j_call: TRBJ1-2; v_call: TRBV19
cdr3_nt: TGTGCCAGCGGGGATCAGGGTATAAGGAACACTGAAGCTTTCTTT; cdr3_aa: CASGDQGIRNTEAFF; d_call: -; clone_size: -; j_call: TRBJ1-1; v_call: TRBV18
cdr3_nt: TGTGCCAGCAGTGAACGGGGGGCAGCTGGAAACACCATATATTTT; cdr3_aa: CASSERGAAGNTIYF; d_call: -; clone_size: -; j_call: TRBJ1-3; v_call: TRBV6-1
cdr3_nt: TGTGCCATCAGTGAGTCGTTTATGAGGCTAGCGGGGGACTACAATGAGCAGTTCTTC; cdr3_aa: CAISESFMRLAGDYNEQFF; d_call: TRBD2; clone_size: -; j_call: TRBJ2-1; v_call: TRBV10-3
cdr3_nt: TGCGCCAGCAGCATCGGACAGGGGGCCTTTGGCTACACCTTC; cdr3_aa: CASSIGQGAFGYTF; d_call: TRBD1; clone_size: -; j_call: TRBJ1-2; v_call: TRBV5-1
cdr3_nt: TGCGCCAGCAGTGAGTCCCGGGGGACAGAGACCCAGTACTTC; cdr3_aa: CASSESRGTETQYF; d_call: -; clone_size: -; j_call: TRBJ2-5; v_call: TRBV10-1
cdr3_nt: TGCGCCAGCAGCTTAGGGGACAGGGGTAATGAAAAACTGTTTTTT; cdr3_aa: CASSLGDRGNEKLFF; d_call: TRBD1; clone_size: -; j_call: TRBJ1-4; v_call: TRBV5-1
cdr3_nt: TGTGCCAGCAGCTCCCGCGGGACAGGGGTTAACTATGGCTACACCTTC; cdr3_aa: CASSSRGTGVNYGYTF; d_call: TRBD1; clone_size: -; j_call: TRBJ1-2; v_call: TRBV5-5
cdr3_nt: TGCGCCAGCAGCCAAGGACAGGGGGCCGGGGAGCTGTTTTTT; cdr3_aa: CASSQGQGAGELFF; d_call: TRBD1; clone_size: once; j_call: TRBJ2-2; v_call: TRBV4-1
cdr3_nt: TGTGCCAGCTCACCAGGGACAGGCTACTCACCCCTCCACTTT; cdr3_aa: CASSPGTGYSPLHF; d_call: TRBD1; clone_size: -; j_call: TRBJ1-6; v_call: TRBV18
cdr3_nt: TGTGCCAGTAGTGCCTTGCTAGCGGGGGGAACCTACGAGCAGTACTTC; cdr3_aa: CASSALLAGGTYEQYF; d_call: TRBD2; clone_size: once; j_call: TRBJ2-7; v_call: TRBV19
cdr3_nt: TGTGCCACCAGACGGGACAGCAACACCGGGGAGCTGTTTTTT; cdr3_aa: CATRRDSNTGELFF; d_call: TRBD1; clone_size: -; j_call: TRBJ2-2; v_call: TRBV15
cdr3_nt: TGTGCCAGCAGCCAACAGACAGGGACTGAAGCTTTCTTT; cdr3_aa: CASSQQTGTEAFF; d_call: TRBD1; clone_size: once; j_call: TRBJ1-1; v_call: TRBV7-3
cdr3_nt: TGTGCCAGCAGTTACGCGCCCGTCGACACAGATACGCAGTATTTT; cdr3_aa: CASSYAPVDTDTQYF; d_call: -; clone_size: once; j_call: TRBJ2-3; v_call: TRBV6-6
cdr3_nt: TGTGCCAGCAGCTTCAGGGGAGGGACTGAAGCTTTCTTT; cdr3_aa: CASSFRGGTEAFF; d_call: -; clone_size: once; j_call: TRBJ1-1; v_call: TRBV5-6
cdr3_nt: TGCAGCGTTGAAGACCGGACAGGATCGTTAATGAATGAGCAGTTCTTC; cdr3_aa: CSVEDRTGSLMNEQFF; d_call: TRBD1; clone_size: -; j_call: TRBJ2-1; v_call: TRBV29-1
cdr3_nt: TGTGCCAGCAGCGCAGGGACAGGCCGTAACTATGGCTACACCTTC; cdr3_aa: CASSAGTGRNYGYTF; d_call: TRBD1; clone_size: -; j_call: TRBJ1-2; v_call: TRBV7-8
cdr3_nt: TGTGCCAGCAGCTCTCACCCCGGACTAGCGGGGCTGAAAGAGACCCAGTACTTC; cdr3_aa: CASSSHPGLAGLKETQYF; d_call: TRBD2; clone_size: -; j_call: TRBJ2-5; v_call: TRBV11-1
cdr3_nt: TGCGCCAGCAGCTTAGCGGGAGGGAGAGATACGCAGTATTTT; cdr3_aa: CASSLAGGRDTQYF; d_call: TRBD2; clone_size: -; j_call: TRBJ2-3; v_call: TRBV5-1
cdr3_nt: TGTGCCAGTAGTATCGAGGACAGGGGGCACTACGAGCAGTACTTC; cdr3_aa: CASSIEDRGHYEQYF; d_call: TRBD1; clone_size: -; j_call: TRBJ2-7; v_call: TRBV19
cdr3_nt: TGTGCCAGCAGTACCACTGCAGAGACTACGGGGGGCTACACCTTC; cdr3_aa: CASSTTAETTGGYTF; d_call: -; clone_size: -; j_call: TRBJ1-2; v_call: TRBV7-8
cdr3_nt: TGCGCCAGCAGCCCGGCGGGGGCAAGAAATCAGCCCCAGCATTTT; cdr3_aa: CASSPAGARNQPQHF; d_call: -; clone_size: -; j_call: TRBJ1-5; v_call: TRBV5-1
cdr3_nt: TGTGCCATCAGTGGGGATTCTAGCGGGAGGGCTCCGAACACCGGGGAGCTGTTTTTT; cdr3_aa: CAISGDSSGRAPNTGELFF; d_call: TRBD2; clone_size: -; j_call: TRBJ2-2; v_call: TRBV10-3
cdr3_nt: TGTGCCAGCAGCCCCCGGGTAGCCAAAAACATTCAGTACTTC; cdr3_aa: CASSPRVAKNIQYF; d_call: -; clone_size: -; j_call: TRBJ2-4; v_call: TRBV7-2
cdr3_nt: TGTGCCAGCAGCTTAGCCCCCAGTGAAGCTTTCTTT; cdr3_aa: CASSLAPSEAFF; d_call: -; clone_size: -; j_call: TRBJ1-1; v_call: TRBV7-9
cdr3_nt: TGCGCCAGCAGTTTCGGGAGGACCAACATGTACAATGAGCAGTTCTTC; cdr3_aa: CASSFGRTNMYNEQFF; d_call: TRBD2; clone_size: -; j_call: TRBJ2-1; v_call: TRBV4-1
cdr3_nt: TGTGCCAGCAGCGTCGACGGGGGAAATCAGCCCCAGCATTTT; cdr3_aa: CASSVDGGNQPQHF; d_call: -; clone_size: -; j_call: TRBJ1-5; v_call: TRBV9
cdr3_nt: TGTGCCAGAAGCTTGGGAGGGCAGGGGGCCTTGGAAGGCTACACCTTC; cdr3_aa: CARSLGGQGALEGYTF; d_call: TRBD1; clone_size: -; j_call: TRBJ1-2; v_call: TRBV5-3
cdr3_nt: TGTGCCAGCAGCGCGGACTCCTACGAGCAGTACTTC; cdr3_aa: CASSADSYEQYF; d_call: -; clone_size: few; j_call: TRBJ2-7; v_call: TRBV5-4
cdr3_nt: TGTGCCAGCGCAGACAGGGTTATCTACGAGCAGTACTTC; cdr3_aa: CASADRVIYEQYF; d_call: TRBD1; clone_size: once; j_call: TRBJ2-7; v_call: TRBV5-6
cdr3_nt: TGTGCCATCGTACAGACGGTTGGCTACACCTTC; cdr3_aa: CAIVQTVGYTF; d_call: -; clone_size: -; j_call: TRBJ1-2; v_call: TRBV7-9
cdr3_nt: TGTGCCAGCTCACCAGGGACAGCTTTAACCGGGGAGCTGTTTTTT; cdr3_aa: CASSPGTALTGELFF; d_call: TRBD1; clone_size: -; j_call: TRBJ2-2; v_call: TRBV18
cdr3_nt: TGTGCCAGCAGCTTTTCAGGGGGTGAAGCTTTCTTT; cdr3_aa: CASSFSGGEAFF; d_call: TRBD1; clone_size: few; j_call: TRBJ1-1; v_call: TRBV7-9
cdr3_nt: TGTGCCAGCAGCGTAGCACAGGAGGGCCGGGGCGGGGAGCTGTTTTTT; cdr3_aa: CASSVAQEGRGGELFF; d_call: -; clone_size: -; j_call: TRBJ2-2; v_call: TRBV9
cdr3_nt: TGTGCCAGCAGCTTGGGGACAATGAATTCACCCCTCCACTTT; cdr3_aa: CASSLGTMNSPLHF; d_call: -; clone_size: -; j_call: TRBJ1-6; v_call: TRBV7-3
cdr3_nt: TGTGCCAGCAAACTAGACGCCCGGGGCGAGCAGTACTTC; cdr3_aa: CASKLDARGEQYF; d_call: -; clone_size: -; j_call: TRBJ2-7; v_call: TRBV6-1